The 32 T cell receptor beta chains presented below share a single source sample, sequenced in a study of T-cell memory formation after mild COVID-19. TCRdb independently ran MiXCR on the 5' RACE reads; one entry per CDR3 protein. Of more than 250,000 distinct CDR3 sequences in the sample, roughly 16% were seen once. Sequencing was done on a sample of PBMCs or a T cell subset sorted from them (not recorded which). The receptors derive from a man between 18 and 35 years old who had mild COVID-19 (a few samples of this study predate the infection). Cell type and time point are not known.

This clonotype was counted many times. V gene TRBV9 combines with J gene TRBJ2-7; TRBD2 might be the D (5 bases). The length of the CDR3 is 14 residues. Trimming stripped 0 bases from V and 7 bases from J, with 14 bases between. Germline loops: CDR1 SGDLS, CDR2 YYNGEE. The CDR3: CASSVGVGLEEQYF. CDR3 nucleotides: TGTGCCAGCAGCGTAGGGGTAGGACTTGAGGAGCAGTACTTC.

This clonotype was seen a few times. The chain has TRBV13 and TRBJ2-5; maybe TRBD2 (6 bases). Looked up from germline, CDR1 is PRHDT and CDR2 is FYEKMQ (reference sequence). Between the trimmed V and J ends, which lost 4 bases and 2 bases, there was a span of 14 bases. The CDR3 runs 15 residues. The CDR3 spells CASSSSRGGQETQYF. The CDR3 bases are TGTGCCAGCAGCTCGTCCCGGGGAGGACAAGAGACCCAGTACTTC.

This clonotype was seen more than once but under ten times. V gene TRBV4-2 combines with J gene TRBJ1-2; maybe TRBD1 (6 bases). Germline lookup yields CDR1 LGHNA and CDR2 YNFKEQ. The CDR3 has 14 residues. The ends were cut back, 4 bases at V and 6 bases at J, with 15 bases in the middle. CDR3 sequence (DNA): TGTGCCAGCAGCCCCCCGGGGGCAGGGAATGGCTACACCTTC. It translates to CASSPPGAGNGYTF.

This clonotype has only a few counts. V is TRBV7-2 and J is TRBJ1-2; no firm D call. V was cut by 5 bases and J by 0 bases, with 13 bases left in between. Germline V gene sequence: CDR1 SGHTA, CDR2 FQGNSA. The CDR3 has 15 residues. In nucleotides, the CDR3 is TGTGCCAGCAGCAGACCCGAGAGGCCTAACTATGGCTACACCTTC. Translation gives CASSRPERPNYGYTF.

This clonotype was observed a handful of times. The J gene is TRBJ2-5, the V gene TRBV11-2; 8 bases align to TRBD1. Trimming took 5 bases from V and 5 from J; bases not matched to a gene: 4. CDR3 length: 13 residues. Germline V gives CDR1 SGHAT, CDR2 FQNNGV. CDR3 DNA sequence: TGTGCCAGCAGCGTGGACAGGGTGGAGACCCAGTACTTC. This encodes CASSVDRVETQYF.

This clonotype has a handful of counts. J is TRBJ2-5 and V is TRBV7-2, with TRBD1 matching 7 bases. The CDR3 totals 14 residues. Germline lookup yields CDR1 SGHTA and CDR2 FQGNSA. Trimming took 5 bases from V and 7 from J; bases not matched to a gene: 10. CDR3 region: CASSPNRGGGTQYF. CDR3 sequence (DNA): TGTGCCAGCAGCCCAAACAGGGGTGGCGGGACCCAGTACTTC.

This chain links TRBV4-3 with TRBJ2-1, with unresolved D. The CDR3 runs 15 residues. Trimming shortened V by 0 bases and J by 6 bases, and 12 bases separated the two germline ends. Germline-derived CDR1 and CDR2 are LGHNA and YSLEER. The CDR3 loop reads CASSQDYPLPNEQFF. The CDR3 coding sequence is TGCGCCAGCAGCCAAGACTACCCCCTCCCCAATGAGCAGTTCTTC.

V gene TRBV12-3 or TRBV12-4 combines with J gene TRBJ1-5, with a possible D match to TRBD1 (6 bases). The CDR3 runs 14 residues. The ends were cut back, 3 bases at V and 5 bases at J, with 11 bases in the middle. For the CDR3, the DNA is TGTGCCAGCAGTTTCTGGGACAAATATCAGCCCCAGCATTTT. It yields the protein CASSFWDKYQPQHF.

The rearrangement links TRBV6-6 to TRBJ1-6; TRBD1 matches at 7 bases. Germline CDR1 reads MNHNY; CDR2 reads SVGAGI (reference sequence). The V gene end was trimmed by 6 bases and the J gene end by 10 bases; junction bases not matched to a gene: 15. The CDR3 extends over 16 amino acids. The chain's CDR3 is CASSLPRQGVSSPLHF. The CDR3 coding sequence is TGTGCCAGCAGCCTGCCCAGGCAGGGGGTCAGCTCACCCCTCCACTTT.

The chain combines TRBV6-4 with TRBJ2-1; weak D call: TRBD1 (5 bases). Trimming removed 3 bases from V and 6 bases from J, with 15 bases in between. The CDR3 is 15 residues long. The germline V gene encodes CDR1 MRHNA and CDR2 SNTAGT. The CDR3 region is CASSEGETTPNEQFF. Here the CDR3 DNA reads TGTGCCAGCAGTGAAGGGGAAACTACCCCCAATGAGCAGTTCTTC.

V gene TRBV19 combines with J gene TRBJ2-2, with D possibly TRBD2 on 5 matching bases. Trimming shortened V by 11 bases and J by 2 bases, and 12 bases separated the two germline ends. Germline V CDR1 and CDR2: LNHDA, SQIVND (reference sequence). This CDR3 is built from 13 residues. The CDR3 reads CAGREGNTGELFF. In DNA form, the CDR3 reads TGTGCCGGCCGCGAGGGAAACACCGGGGAGCTGTTTTTT.

The V and J genes are TRBV4-3 and TRBJ2-1; TRBD1 matches at 7 bases. Unmatched junction bases numbered 9, after V lost 0 bases and J lost 10 bases. Per the germline V gene, CDR1 is LGHNA and CDR2 is YSLEER. The CDR3 runs to 15 residues. CDR3 protein: CASSQDAVGGREQFF. CDR3 nucleotides: TGCGCCAGCAGCCAAGATGCAGTAGGGGGCCGGGAGCAGTTCTTC.

This chain links TRBV6-2 or TRBV6-3 with TRBJ1-5; perhaps TRBD1 as D (5 bases). Looked up from germline, CDR1 is MNHEY and CDR2 is SVGEGT. This CDR3 contains 14 residues. V was cut by 8 bases and J by 0 bases, with 11 bases left in between. DNA for the CDR3: TGTGCCAGCGCCGGGGGGAATAGCAATCAGCCCCAGCATTTT. It is translated as CASAGGNSNQPQHF.

This chain connects TRBV12-3 or TRBV12-4 to TRBJ2-3, with D possibly matching TRBD1 (5 bases). CDR3 length: 15 amino acids. The V end was cut by 6 bases, the J end by 6 bases, with 19 bases between. The CDR3 is CASRSSAGPRDTQYF. As DNA, the CDR3 is TGTGCCAGCAGATCGTCTGCAGGGCCTCGGGATACGCAGTATTTT.

The chain has TRBV28 and TRBJ2-5; TRBD1 agrees at 12 bases. J was trimmed by 14 bases and V by 5 bases; bases with no gene match: 6. The CDR3 length is 12 residues. Germline loops: CDR1 MDHEN, CDR2 SYDVKM. CDR3 in amino acids: CASSTAGTGGYF. The CDR3 nucleotides are TGTGCCAGCAGTACGGCCGGGACAGGGGGCTACTTC.

The chain carries TRBV6-5 and TRBJ1-4, with 9 nucleotides matching TRBD1. The CDR3 covers 12 residues. Trimming took 5 bases from V and 12 from J; bases not matched to a gene: 4. From germline, CDR1 is MNHEY and CDR2 SVGAGI. The CDR3 nucleotides read TGTGCCAGCAGTCTGGACAGGGGTCAACTGTTTTTT. Its protein is CASSLDRGQLFF.

This chain uses TRBV6-1 with TRBJ2-5, with D maybe TRBD2 (5 bases). From germline, CDR1 is MNHNS and CDR2 SASEGT. Trimming pared 0 bases from V and 1 base from J, leaving 15 bases between. This CDR3 spans 17 amino acids. CDR3 sequence (DNA): TGTGCCAGCAGTGAAGCTGGGCGAGCGGTCATCCAAGAGACCCAGTACTTC. This translates into CASSEAGRAVIQETQYF.

V and J are TRBV5-1 and TRBJ1-2; 9 bases are shared with TRBD1. CDR1 and CDR2 (germline): SGHRS, YFSETQ. Germline trimming cut 2 bases from V and 6 bases from J; bases unmatched to any gene: 5. The CDR3 sequence is 14 residues long. Written as DNA, the CDR3 is TGCGCCAGCAGCTTTGCCGGACAGGGGAATGGCTACACCTTC. This gives the protein CASSFAGQGNGYTF.

The J gene is TRBJ1-3, the V gene TRBV6-5; 9 nucleotides match TRBD1. V dropped 5 bases and J dropped 0; count of bases not matched to a gene: 2. The germline V gene encodes CDR1 MNHEY and CDR2 SVGAGI. The CDR3 loop spans 15 amino acids. The CDR3 DNA reads as TGTGCCAGCAGTCGGACAGGGGACTCTGGAAACACCATATATTTT. It encodes CASSRTGDSGNTIYF.

This clonotype was seen a few times. The rearrangement uses TRBV14 and TRBJ2-7; D gene unclear. The CDR3 is made up of 13 amino acids. The germline V gene encodes CDR1 SGHDN and CDR2 FVKESK. V shed 6 bases and J shed 5 bases, with 14 bases lying between them. The CDR3 DNA is TGTGCCAGCAGTCCGGGCCCGATGGACGAGCAGTACTTC. Its protein is CASSPGPMDEQYF.

This chain links TRBV5-1 with TRBJ1-2, with 7 bases aligning to TRBD1. CDR3 length: 14 amino acids. Germline V gene lookup returns CDR1 SGHRS and CDR2 YFSETQ. V lost 5 bases and J lost 5; bases outside the gene matches: 9. The CDR3 DNA is TGCGCCAGCAGAGAGACAGGGCATCCGTATGGCTACACCTTC. Translation: CASRETGHPYGYTF.

There are a few counts of this clonotype. The V call is TRBV7-2, the J call TRBJ1-5, with a tentative D call TRBD1 (5 bases). Germline CDR1 and CDR2: SGHTA and FQGNSA. The length of the CDR3 is 13 residues. Trimming pared 0 bases from V and 9 bases from J, leaving 9 bases between. CDR3 sequence: CASSLAWDGPQHF. CDR3 DNA: TGTGCCAGCAGCTTAGCCTGGGACGGGCCCCAGCATTTT.

CDR3 sequence: CASNQPLNTEAFF. CDR3 sequence (DNA): TGTGCCAGCAACCAACCTTTGAACACTGAAGCTTTCTTT. This sequence joins TRBV7-9 and TRBJ1-1; D not certain. The germline CDR1 and CDR2 sequences are SEHNR and FQNEAQ (reference sequence). Trimming stripped 7 bases from V and 0 bases from J, with 9 bases between. CDR3 size: 13 residues.

The chain couples TRBV5-1 to TRBJ2-5; 10 nucleotides match TRBD1. J lost 5 bases, V lost 0 bases, and 7 bases had no gene match. Germline values: CDR1 SGHRS, CDR2 YFSETQ. CDR3 size: 16 residues. CDR3 sequence: CASSLDVTGGWETQYF. The CDR3 region has the DNA TGCGCCAGCAGCTTGGACGTGACAGGGGGCTGGGAGACCCAGTACTTC.

This chain links TRBV29-1 with TRBJ1-1; D is ambiguous. The V gene lost 4 bases and the J gene lost 1 base, with 7 bases spanning the gap. This CDR3 has 12 amino acids. CDR1 SQVTM and CDR2 ANQGSEA come from the germline V gene. The CDR3 loop is CSVVAGNTEAFF. The CDR3 DNA follows: TGCAGCGTTGTAGCCGGGAACACTGAAGCTTTCTTT.

This clonotype showed up many times. The chain links TRBV6-2 or TRBV6-3 to TRBJ2-7; D possibly corresponds to TRBD2 (5 bases). With 7 bases removed from V and 2 bases from J, the gap between germline ends came to 24 bases. CDR1 and CDR2 (germline): MNHEY, SVGEGT. The CDR3 consists of 17 residues. Written as DNA, the CDR3 is TGTGCCAGCAAAAAGATGGGCACCCGAGGGAGCGCCTACGAGCAGTACTTC. Encoded protein: CASKKMGTRGSAYEQYF.

The genes are TRBV6-6 and TRBJ2-7; TRBD1 might be the D (5 bases). Germline V gene sequence: CDR1 MNHNY, CDR2 SVGAGI (reference sequence). Deletions cut 8 bases from V and 6 bases from J, with 17 bases between. CDR3 size: 13 residues. CDR3 in amino acids: CASLQGWASEQYF. The CDR3 DNA follows: TGTGCCAGCTTGCAGGGCTGGGCCTCCGAGCAGTACTTC.

The table lists this clonotype with a few counts. The gene calls are TRBV4-3 and TRBJ1-6; D perhaps matches TRBD1 (5 bases). Germline V gene data show CDR1 as LGHNA and CDR2 as YSLEER. The germline V and J ends were trimmed by 4 bases and 7 bases, with 14 bases remaining between them. The CDR3 runs 15 residues. The CDR3, as DNA: TGCGCCAGCAGCCGTCTGGGGCAGGCAAATTCACCCCTCCACTTT. It codes for CASSRLGQANSPLHF.

The sample holds a few counts of this clonotype. The chain employs TRBV15 and TRBJ2-1, with D unclear. The CDR3 runs to 14 residues. The V end lost 0 bases, the J end lost 6 bases, and 9 bases lay between the germline ends. The germline gives CDR1 LNHNV, CDR2 YYDKDF (reference sequence). The CDR3 here is CATSRETWGNEQFF. The DNA for the CDR3 is TGTGCCACCAGCAGAGAGACCTGGGGCAATGAGCAGTTCTTC.

The V gene is TRBV5-1, the J gene TRBJ2-7; D is perhaps TRBD1 (5 bases). This CDR3 contains 14 residues. Looked up from germline, CDR1 is SGHRS and CDR2 is YFSETQ. Between the trimmed V and J ends, which lost 2 bases and 4 bases, there was a span of 13 bases. The CDR3 sequence: CASSFYRPDYEQYF. Here the CDR3 DNA reads TGCGCCAGCAGCTTCTACAGGCCTGATTACGAGCAGTACTTC.

In its sample, this clonotype was seen a few times. The V gene is TRBV7-2, the J gene TRBJ2-1; 8 positions match TRBD1. Unmatched junction bases numbered 7, after V lost 8 bases and J lost 7 bases. Germline CDR1 is SGHTA and CDR2 is FQGNSA. This CDR3 spans 13 amino acids. The CDR3 loop is CASGQDRANEQFF. The CDR3, as DNA: TGTGCCAGCGGTCAGGACAGGGCAAATGAGCAGTTCTTC.

The gene calls are TRBV15 and TRBJ2-7; D possibly corresponds to TRBD2 (6 bases). The CDR3 covers 14 residues. The V and J ends lost 5 bases and 4 bases respectively, with 15 bases between them. Germline CDR1 reads LNHNV; CDR2 reads YYDKDF (reference sequence). For the CDR3, the DNA is TGTGCCACCAGCGTAGACCGGGGGACTTACGAGCAGTACGTC. As protein: CATSVDRGTYEQYV.